This passage covers 10 T cell receptor beta chains from one sample sequenced in a study of cytomegalovirus exposure and HLA in healthy donors (dated by TCRdb to about 2017). The library was obtained by the immunoSEQ multiplex PCR assay. For the multiplex PCR, a mixture combining 60 forward primers for TCR Vbeta segments and 13 reverse primers for TCR Jbeta segments was used. TCRdb carries this immuneACCESS record with in-frame sequences only. Its versions omit some clonotypes, under half of them owing to an unresolved V gene in the studies checked, with the rest unexplained. Within this sample are roughly 180,000 clones, with about 9% of them counted one time only. 1% to 1.5% of the sample is taken by the ten largest. Material for sequencing was PBMCs. These receptors all stem from a woman in her twenties or thirties in good health and CMV-seropositive.

This rearrangement joins TRBV7-9 to TRBJ2-1, with D perhaps TRBD2 (5 bases). The germline V gene encodes CDR1 SEHNR and CDR2 FQNEAQ (reference sequence). The CDR3 covers 13 residues. V was clipped by 5 bases and J by 5 bases, with 10 bases between them. CDR3 nucleotide sequence: TGTGCCAGCAGCAAGAAGGGAGACAATGAGCAGTTCTTC. The encoded protein is CASSKKGDNEQFF.

This clone was picked up a small number of times. The rearrangement uses TRBV27 and TRBJ2-7; the D gene is possibly TRBD1 (5 bases). V lost 5 bases, J lost 3 bases, and 5 bases lay in between. Germline lookup yields CDR1 MNHEY and CDR2 SMNVEV (reference sequence). This CDR3 has 11 residues. The CDR3, as DNA: TGTGCCAGCAGTCAGGGCTACGAGCAGTACTTC. It encodes CASSQGYEQYF.

This clone was observed a handful of times. The chain joins TRBV5-1 to TRBJ2-3, with D tentatively TRBD1 (7 bases). The CDR3 is 15 amino acids. Germline V gene lookup returns CDR1 SGHRS and CDR2 YFSETQ. The V and J ends lost 0 bases and 6 bases respectively, with 14 bases between them. DNA of the CDR3: TGCGCCAGCAGCTTGGAAGGAGCAGGGGGGGATACGCAGTATTTT. It is translated as CASSLEGAGGDTQYF. Based on the CDR3 plus reference TRBV5-1 and TRBJ2-3, the full variable domain is KAGVTQTPRYLIKTRGQQVTLSCSPISGHRSVSWYQQTPGQGLQFLFEYFSETQRNKGNFPGRFSGRQFSNSRSEMNVSTLELGDSALYLCASSLEGAGGDTQYFGPGTRLTVL.

This clone was detected a few times. V gene TRBV5-1 combines with J gene TRBJ1-1; no clear D gene. This CDR3 contains 14 residues. Germline CDR1 SGHRS, CDR2 YFSETQ. Trimming removed 4 bases from V and 0 bases from J, with 10 bases in between. The CDR3 DNA reads TGCGCCAGCAGCACATTGACACTGAACACTGAAGCTTTCTTT. As protein: CASSTLTLNTEAFF.

The rearrangement links TRBV5-1 to TRBJ1-4, with 8 bases aligning to TRBD1. CDR3 size: 16 residues. J lost 0 bases, V lost 4 bases, and 5 bases had no gene match. From germline, CDR1 is SGHRS and CDR2 YFSETQ. CDR3 residues: CASSNTGGTTNEKLFF. DNA for the CDR3: TGCGCCAGCAGCAATACAGGGGGTACAACTAATGAAAAACTGTTTTTT.

This clone appeared a few times. The chain is built from TRBV6-4 and TRBJ1-1; possible D gene TRBD1, 6 bases. This CDR3 is 14 amino acids long. Per the germline V gene, CDR1 is MRHNA and CDR2 is SNTAGT. The V gene lost 5 bases and the J gene lost 0 bases, with 10 bases spanning the gap. CDR3 bases: TGTGCCAGCAGTTACAGGGTCATGAACACTGAAGCTTTCTTT. Translating it yields CASSYRVMNTEAFF.

Only a few counts were recorded for this clone. This chain uses TRBV9 with TRBJ2-1; D ambiguous. CDR1 SGDLS and CDR2 YYNGEE come from the germline V gene. The CDR3 consists of 15 residues. V shed 1 base and J shed 2 bases, with 10 bases lying between them. CDR3 region: CASSVSGFTYNEQFF. The CDR3 nucleotides are TGTGCCAGCAGCGTATCCGGGTTTACCTACAATGAGCAGTTCTTC.

The V and J genes are TRBV9 and TRBJ2-7, with TRBD2 matching 13 bases. Germline V lookup: CDR1 SGDLS, CDR2 YYNGEE. The CDR3 spans 16 residues. J gave up 6 bases and V 9 bases, and 15 bases lay outside the gene matches. CDR3 sequence (DNA): TGTGCCACTCCTCAGGGGACTAGCGGGGAAAACGGCGAGCAGTACTTC. Translating it yields CATPQGTSGENGEQYF.

This clone has just a few counts. This chain links TRBV30 with TRBJ2-1; D unresolved. Trimming left V 3 bases short and J 4 bases short, with 7 bases between. The length of the CDR3 is 12 residues. Germline V gene data show CDR1 as GTSNPN and CDR2 as SVGIG (reference sequence). DNA for the CDR3: TGTGCCTGGAGGGCTAGGTACAATGAGCAGTTCTTC. It is translated as CAWRARYNEQFF. The full variable domain, its missing parts supplied by reference TRBV30 and TRBJ2-1, is SQTIHQWPATLVQPVGSPLSLECTVEGTSNPNLYWYRQAAGRGLQLLFYSVGIGQISSEVPQNLSASRPQDRQFILSSKKLLLSDSGFYLCAWRARYNEQFFGPGTRLTVL.

This clone was seen a few times. The chain has TRBV2 and TRBJ2-1; tentative D call: TRBD1 (5 bases). Germline CDR1 reads SNHLY; CDR2 reads FYNNEI. This CDR3 comprises 14 residues. Trimming removed 5 bases at V and 4 bases at J, with 12 bases between. CDR3 sequence (DNA): TGTGCCAGCAGTAAAACAGGCGATTACAATGAGCAGTTCTTC. Translating it yields CASSKTGDYNEQFF. Full variable domain (missing parts from reference TRBV2 and TRBJ2-1): EPEVTQTPSHQVTQMGQEVILRCVPISNHLYFYWYRQILGQKVEFLVSFYNNEISEKSEIFDDQFSVERPDGSNFTLKIRSTKLEDSAMYFCASSKTGDYNEQFFGPGTRLTVL.